This TCR beta chain was identified during a study of CD8 T cells in ankylosing spondylitis. Study observations and caveats: Made up of under ten highly homologous variants, a TCR beta motif appeared characteristic of ankylosing spondylitis blood. Within matched ankylosing spondylitis synovial fluid, disease-linked clones were reportedly significantly enriched. Reports of some motif variants in reactive arthritis synovial fluid and blood predate this one.

Each TCR beta library was made by quantitative 5'-RACE that incorporated molecular barcodes. Each CDR3 protein is one row after TCRdb ran MiXCR on the 5' RACE reads. The sample has about 36,000 distinct CDR3 sequences, around 6.2% seen once; the top ten hold 12%. This clonotype was counted many times. What it binds is unknown. Input material: blood, either unsorted or a sorted T cell fraction (not recorded which). The origin of this receptor is a male donor with ankylosing spondylitis or in good health (not recorded which).

DNA for the CDR3: TGTGCCAGCAGTCAAGCAGCGACCTATGGCTACACCTTC. The encoded protein is CASSQAATYGYTF. V gene TRBV27 combines with J gene TRBJ1-2; D remains unclear. CDR3 length: 13 residues. V lost 5 bases and J lost 4, with 11 bases in between. CDR1 is MNHEY, CDR2 SMNVEV, per germline (reference sequence).